What follows are 27 T cell receptor beta chains derived from one specimen sequenced in a study of blood T cell repertoires in COVID-19. Repertoires were generated with immunoSEQ multiplex PCR, while TCRdb's copy carries only in-frame clones and drops some. The data contain 44,000 or so clones, 83% of them singletons. The sequencing input was peripheral blood. The receptor set was obtained from a man older than 75 in a cohort sampled during active COVID-19.

The chain combines TRBV5-1 with TRBJ2-1; 8 bases are a match to TRBD1. V shed 0 bases, J shed 9 bases, and the junction held 5 bases outside the gene matches. Germline V gene lookup returns CDR1 SGHRS and CDR2 YFSETQ. The CDR3 runs 14 residues. Here the CDR3 DNA reads TGCGCCAGCAGCTTGGCCAGGGGGCGGAGTGAGCAGTTCTTC. It encodes CASSLARGRSEQFF.

The chain recombines TRBV30 with TRBJ1-1; tentatively, D is TRBD1 (6 bases). V was trimmed by 2 bases and J by 3 bases, leaving 16 bases between them. Germline CDR1 reads GTSNPN; CDR2 reads SVGIG (reference sequence). The CDR3 is 15 amino acids. CDR3 sequence: CAWSSWRPGDTEAFF. The CDR3 DNA is TGTGCCTGGAGTAGTTGGAGACCAGGGGACACTGAAGCTTTCTTT.

The chain joins TRBV28 to TRBJ2-2; 9 bases map to TRBD1. The CDR3 sequence is 15 residues long. CDR1 and CDR2 (germline): MDHEN, SYDVKM. Losses at the gene ends were 4 bases for V and 0 bases for J; bases not matched to a gene: 0. The CDR3, as DNA: TGTGCCAGCAGTTACAGGGGGCCGAACACCGGGGAGCTGTTTTTT. Translation: CASSYRGPNTGELFF.

The rearrangement uses TRBV28 and TRBJ1-3, with D maybe TRBD1 (6 bases). V lost 5 bases, J lost 1 base, and 15 bases lay in between. The CDR3 extends over 16 amino acids. Germline V gene sequence: CDR1 MDHEN, CDR2 SYDVKM. CDR3 sequence reads: CASSTIQGRSGNTIYF. Written as DNA, the CDR3 is TGTGCCAGCAGTACCATACAGGGACGGTCTGGAAACACCATATATTTT. Supplemented by reference TRBV28 and TRBJ1-3, the full variable domain reads DVKVTQSSRYLVKRTGEKVFLECVQDMDHENMFWYRQDPGLGLRLIYFSYDVKMKEKGDIPEGYSVSREKKERFSLILESASTNQTSMYLCASSTIQGRSGNTIYFGEGSWLTVV.

This CDR3 reads CASSGDYRPIGNEQFF. The CDR3, as DNA: TGCGCCAGCAGCGGAGACTACCGCCCCATCGGCAATGAGCAGTTCTTC. The chain couples TRBV5-1 to TRBJ2-1; the D gene is possibly TRBD2 (5 bases). Germline CDR1 reads SGHRS; CDR2 reads YFSETQ. V was trimmed by 4 bases and J by 6 bases, leaving 20 bases between them. The CDR3 loop spans 16 amino acids.

This chain's CDR3 is CASSPGTSGGVGQFF. As DNA, the CDR3 is TGTGCCAGCAGCCCGGGGACTAGCGGGGGGGTTGGGCAGTTCTTC. The rearrangement joins TRBV5-4 to TRBJ2-1; 16 bases are a match to TRBD2. CDR3 length: 15 amino acids. Trimming removed 4 bases from V and 12 bases from J; junction bases left unmatched: 7. Germline CDR1 is SGHNT and CDR2 is YYREEE (reference sequence).

J is TRBJ2-1 and V is TRBV10-1, with D perhaps matching TRBD1 (7 bases). V dropped 5 bases and J dropped 6 bases, with 14 bases sitting between them. The CDR3 loop spans 14 amino acids. Per the germline V gene, CDR1 is WNHNN and CDR2 is SYGVQD (reference sequence). The CDR3 nucleotides read TGCGCCAGCAGTTCCTACAGGGGAGGCAATGAGCAGTTCTTC. This sequence encodes CASSSYRGGNEQFF.

The V and J genes are TRBV28 and TRBJ2-7; TRBD1 might be the D (7 bases). Germline values: CDR1 MDHEN, CDR2 SYDVKM. Trimming took 6 bases from V and 1 from J, leaving 16 bases between them. The CDR3 is 15 residues long. This CDR3 is CASSPPRGVSYEQYF. In nucleotides, the CDR3 is TGTGCCAGCAGCCCCCCCAGGGGGGTTTCCTACGAGCAGTACTTC.

V is TRBV4-3 and J is TRBJ1-1; no reliable D call. Germline-derived CDR1 and CDR2 are LGHNA and YSLEER. Trimming cost V 3 bases and J 3 bases, with 11 bases left between them. There are 14 residues in the CDR3. CDR3 coding DNA: TGCGCCAGCAGCCAGGGCCTTTGGGACACTGAAGCTTTCTTT. This gives the protein CASSQGLWDTEAFF.

For the CDR3, the DNA is TGTGCCACGGGCCCTCGGGGCTCTGGGGCCAACGTCCTGACTTTC. Translating it yields CATGPRGSGANVLTF. The chain carries TRBV7-2 and TRBJ2-6, with D perhaps matching TRBD2 (5 bases). Germline CDR1 reads SGHTA; CDR2 reads FQGNSA. Trimming stripped 10 bases from V and 0 bases from J, with 13 bases between. CDR3 length: 15 residues.

This clone was counted once. The gene calls are TRBV5-4 and TRBJ1-1; D ambiguous. This CDR3 is 13 amino acids long. Per germline, CDR1 SGHNT and CDR2 YYREEE (reference sequence). V was trimmed by 0 bases and J by 3 bases, leaving 6 bases between them. Written as DNA, the CDR3 is TGTGCCAGCAGCTTGGGCGAGGACACTGAAGCTTTCTTT. It is translated as CASSLGEDTEAFF.

The rearrangement links TRBV4-2 to TRBJ2-2; 8 positions agree with TRBD1. From germline, CDR1 is LGHNA and CDR2 YNFKEQ. After removal of 4 bases from V and 2 bases from J, the junction contained 6 bases not matched to a gene. The CDR3 has 16 amino acids. The chain's CDR3 is CASSLGTGANTGELFF. The CDR3, as DNA: TGTGCCAGCAGCCTAGGGACAGGTGCCAACACCGGGGAGCTGTTTTTT.

The chain links TRBV7-9 to TRBJ1-6; possible D gene TRBD1, 6 bases. V gave up 3 bases and J gave up 6 bases, with 9 bases separating them. Germline V gene lookup returns CDR1 SEHNR and CDR2 FQNEAQ (reference sequence). This CDR3 region has 14 residues. The CDR3 DNA follows: TGTGCCAGCAGCTTCGGACAGATTAATTCACCCCTCCACTTT. This sequence encodes CASSFGQINSPLHF. The entire variable domain, with the rest obtained from reference TRBV7-9 and TRBJ1-6, is as follows: DTGVSQNPRHKITKRGQNVTFRCDPISEHNRLYWYRQTLGQGPEFLTYFQNEAQLEKSRLLSDRFSAERPKGSFSTLEIQRTEQGDSAMYLCASSFGQINSPLHFGNGTRLTVT.

The chain is built from TRBV7-9 and TRBJ2-1; D is unclear. CDR1 is SEHNR, CDR2 FQNEAQ, per germline (reference sequence). The CDR3 is 16 amino acids. V dropped 1 base and J dropped 10 bases, with 20 bases sitting between them. The CDR3 region has the DNA TGTGCCAGCAGCTTAGGTATGGGCCTCACCGGTGGCGAGCAGTTCTTC. Its translation is CASSLGMGLTGGEQFF. The full variable domain, rest sourced from reference TRBV7-9 and TRBJ2-1, is DTGVSQNPRHKITKRGQNVTFRCDPISEHNRLYWYRQTLGQGPEFLTYFQNEAQLEKSRLLSDRFSAERPKGSFSTLEIQRTEQGDSAMYLCASSLGMGLTGGEQFFGPGTRLTVL.

This chain connects TRBV11-3 to TRBJ2-7, with TRBD1 matching 12 bases. This CDR3 contains 18 residues. Germline CDR1 reads SGHNT; CDR2 reads YENEEA. J gave up 0 bases and V 5 bases, and 11 bases lay outside the gene matches. In DNA form, the CDR3 reads TGTGCCAGCAGCCGTCCCGGGACAGGGGGCTACGCCTCCTACGAGCAGTACTTC. Its translation is CASSRPGTGGYASYEQYF.

The CDR3 nucleotides are TGTGCCTGGTGCCCCAACCCTGGGACTAGCGGGAGGAGGGAGCTGTTTTTT. It codes for CAWCPNPGTSGRRELFF. The chain links TRBV30 to TRBJ2-2; 15 bases agree with TRBD2. This CDR3 contains 17 residues. Germline lookup yields CDR1 GTSNPN and CDR2 SVGIG (reference sequence). The V and J ends lost 5 bases and 9 bases, in that order; junction bases with no gene match: 13.

The chain employs TRBV20-1 and TRBJ2-1, with 8 positions matching TRBD2. J lost 3 bases, V lost 3 bases, and 10 bases had no gene match. This CDR3 has 16 residues. The germline V gene encodes CDR1 DFQATT and CDR2 SNEGSKA (reference sequence). This chain's CDR3 is CSASGLAGGIYNEQFF. Here the CDR3 DNA reads TGCAGTGCTAGTGGACTGGCGGGAGGAATCTACAATGAGCAGTTCTTC.

The gene calls are TRBV29-1 and TRBJ1-2; 7 positions agree with TRBD1. Trimming removed 4 bases from V and 5 bases from J; junction bases left unmatched: 13. Looked up from germline, CDR1 is SQVTM and CDR2 is ANQGSEA. This CDR3 comprises 15 residues. The chain's CDR3 is CSVVFDGTASYGYTF. The CDR3 nucleotides read TGCAGCGTTGTCTTTGACGGGACAGCGAGTTATGGCTACACCTTC.

The chain combines TRBV20-1 with TRBJ2-3; 11 bases are shared with TRBD2. Germline V gene sequence: CDR1 DFQATT, CDR2 SNEGSKA (reference sequence). CDR3 length: 15 amino acids. The ends lost 3 bases at V and 2 bases at J; junction bases unmatched: 4. The CDR3 sequence: CSASIAGGYTDTQYF. The CDR3 DNA follows: TGCAGTGCTAGTATAGCGGGGGGGTACACAGATACGCAGTATTTT.

This clone was detected only once. V is TRBV5-1 and J is TRBJ2-2, with 7 bases matching TRBD2. Germline loops: CDR1 SGHRS, CDR2 YFSETQ. The CDR3 extends over 14 amino acids. V shed 2 bases, J shed 4 bases, and the junction held 2 bases outside the gene matches. CDR3: CASSFGTITGELFF. Here the CDR3 DNA reads TGCGCCAGCAGCTTTGGGACTATCACCGGGGAGCTGTTTTTT.

This clone was seen a few times. The chain carries TRBV2 and TRBJ2-3; D unclear. CDR3 length equals 12 residues. CDR1 is SNHLY, CDR2 FYNNEI, per germline. The germline V and J ends were trimmed by 5 bases and 2 bases, with 5 bases remaining between them. In DNA form, the CDR3 reads TGTGCCAGCAGTTATCCCACAGATACGCAGTATTTT. Translating gives CASSYPTDTQYF.

This clone appeared a single time. CDR3 residues: CASSYSGSSWQPQHF. The CDR3, as DNA: TGTGCCAGCAGTTACTCGGGCAGTTCTTGGCAGCCCCAGCATTTT. The chain carries TRBV6-5 and TRBJ1-5; no reliable D call. From germline, CDR1 is MNHEY and CDR2 SVGAGI. V lost 0 bases and J lost 7, with 13 bases in between. The CDR3 runs 15 residues.

The chain employs TRBV4-2 and TRBJ2-7; TRBD2 is a possible D gene (6 bases). The ends were cut back, 4 bases at V and 0 bases at J, with 13 bases in the middle. Germline CDR1 and CDR2: LGHNA and YNFKEQ. The CDR3 is made up of 15 amino acids. CDR3 sequence: CASSPGLSGSYEQYF. The CDR3 bases are TGTGCCAGCAGCCCCGGTCTTAGCGGCTCCTACGAGCAGTACTTC.

This clone appeared once. The chain uses TRBV27 and TRBJ1-4; possible D gene TRBD1, 6 bases. Germline V gives CDR1 MNHEY, CDR2 SMNVEV (reference sequence). The germline V and J ends were trimmed by 3 bases and 5 bases, with 10 bases remaining between them. The CDR3 extends over 14 amino acids. The CDR3 loop is CASSFTGLNEKLFF. CDR3 nucleotide sequence: TGTGCCAGCAGTTTCACAGGGTTAAATGAAAAACTGTTTTTT.

The chain is built from TRBV20-1 and TRBJ2-7; D is possibly TRBD1 (6 bases). Germline V gives CDR1 DFQATT, CDR2 SNEGSKA (reference sequence). The CDR3 has 11 amino acids. Between the trimmed V and J ends, which lost 5 bases and 5 bases, there was a span of 10 bases. In nucleotides, the CDR3 is TGCAGTGCTGTCGACAGGAACGAGCAGTACTTC. Translated, it gives CSAVDRNEQYF.

V gene TRBV5-5 combines with J gene TRBJ2-5, with 8 bases lining up with TRBD2. In germline, CDR1 is SGHKS, CDR2 YYEKEE (reference sequence). The V gene end was trimmed by 0 bases and the J gene end by 5 bases; junction bases not matched to a gene: 12. The CDR3 covers 17 residues. CDR3 in amino acids: CASSLGGSGGPGETQYF. The CDR3 DNA reads as TGTGCCAGCAGCTTGGGGGGTTCGGGAGGGCCGGGTGAGACCCAGTACTTC.

The table lists this clone with a few counts. The chain employs TRBV28 and TRBJ1-6, with 10 bases lining up with TRBD1. The junction had 4 bases not matched to a gene; V was cut back by 5 bases and J by 6 bases. Per the germline V gene, CDR1 is MDHEN and CDR2 is SYDVKM. The CDR3 spans 15 residues. The CDR3 here is CASSKTGGVNSPLHF. The CDR3 DNA sequence: TGTGCCAGCAGTAAGACAGGGGGCGTTAATTCACCCCTCCACTTT.